This T cell receptor beta chain was sequenced for a study of vaccination effects on CD4 cells after COVID-19 (dated by TCRdb to 2022 to 2024). Background on the whole study: Each participant got two doses of an mRNA SARS-CoV-2 vaccine, either BNT162b2 or mRNA-1273. SARS-CoV-2 spike-specific CD4+ TCR repertoires from before and after mRNA vaccination were compared in COVID-19 convalescent patients and in infection-naive vaccine recipients. The full study included over 8 COVID-19 convalescent patients and several SARS-CoV-2-naive healthy vaccine recipients. Cultures from other donors in the study were sequenced with the Oncomine TCR Beta short-read assay on an Illumina iSeq 100.

Library method: the immunoSEQ multiplex PCR assay. DNA from the cultured and isolated CD4+ T cells underwent TCR beta CDR3 sequencing. The authors' pipeline ran thus. Non-productive TCR sequences were discarded, and reads were trimmed to the CDR3 region, with only CDR3s of 7 or more amino acids retained. Antigen-specific clonotypes were identified using the MANAFEST web app by comparison of expansion in peptide wells against reference cultures. For clones to be considered positive, expansion at FDR<0.05 versus reference and all other wells, an odds ratio above 5, and a frequency above 0.1% in two replicate wells were required. A clonotype was defined as cross-reactive if the clonotype was significantly expanded both in SARS-CoV-2 spike wells and in at least one common cold coronavirus spike condition. Levenshtein distance calculated with the stringdist R package was used to assess CDR3 similarity, and unrooted trees were constructed with ape in R 3.6.1. Here the immuneACCESS table is served through TCRdb, limited to in-frame sequences with V and J called. Missing clones are a known gap in these copies; in checked studies unresolved V genes cover under half, and the rest lacks a known reason. The V and J calls and the clone size are those of that table, but D and trimming were determined from the DNA. This sample has tens of thousands of clones in its table, and around 76% of those were observed once. The ten top clones hold approximately 3% of the sample.

As regards this clone: Its antigen target is currently unknown. Per-base quality was not reported, and no clone a single base away is much larger than it.

The ViraFEST assay stimulated PBMC with viral peptide pools and then used TCR sequencing to identify antigen-specific CD4+ T cell clonotypes by expansion. After less than 13 days of culture, CD4+ T cells were isolated with the EasySep CD4+ T cell isolation kit. None of the healthy vaccine recipients had a prior SARS-CoV-2 infection, which was confirmed by nucleocapsid antibody tests that came back negative both before and after vaccination. Around 2 million PBMC per well were cultured in IMDM with roughly 5% human AB serum, around 10 IU/ml IL-2 and gentamicin, plus 10 ug/ml peptides. Half of the culture medium was replaced with fresh IL-2-containing medium on days 3 and 7. Unless noted otherwise, every peptide stimulation condition was grown in triplicate wells. PBMC were separated from whole blood using Ficoll-Paque Plus gradient centrifugation and were then either cryopreserved at -140C or used fresh. The overlapping peptide pools covered the spike proteins of SARS-CoV-2 as well as those of the common cold coronaviruses HCoV-NL63, HCoV-OC43 and HCoV-229E. The QIAamp micro DNA kit was used to extract genomic DNA from the cultured CD4+ T cells.

Overall study outcomes, separate from this receptor: Among healthy vaccine recipients, nearly all vaccine-induced clones were SARS-CoV-2 mono-reactive, and just 1 of 255 was cross-reactive with common cold coronaviruses. Clones induced by infection and clones induced by vaccination both contracted markedly at late timepoints after vaccination, which fits with T cell responses waning over time. The study was limited by a small number of convalescent patients, and early post-infection timepoints were lacking.

From a lookup of the germline V gene, CDR1 and CDR2 are SGHTS and YDEGEE. Measured from the cysteine to the phenylalanine, the CDR3 is 15 residues long. CDR3 DNA only is kept here, 45 bases in frame from base 1. The V and J ends are trimmed by 0 bases and 6 bases, leaving 14 bases between them. The sequences come from CD4+ T cells from PBMCs cultured with HCoV-NL63 spike peptides, collected before COVID-19 vaccination. The sample's cell subset or site label, in plain terms: HCoV-NL63 spike overlapping peptide pool stimulation. The source of this sequence is a human donor who received a COVID-19 vaccine. Rearrangement joined TRBV5-8 to TRBJ2-3; TRBD2 is a possible D gene, resting on 7 matching bases. The encoded CDR3 is CASSLAAGAGDTQYF. DNA sequence: TGTGCCAGCAGCTTGGCCGCGGGGGCCGGGGATACGCAGTATTTT.